The 10 T cell receptor beta chains below all came from one sample that was sequenced in a study of T cell changes during pregnancy in multiple sclerosis (dated by TCRdb to between 2019 and 2020). The library was produced with the immunoSEQ multiplex PCR assay. TCRdb retrieved this table from immuneACCESS and kept in-frame rearrangements only. Not all clones are present; in checked studies, unresolved V genes account for under half, and no reason is known for the remainder. The sample yields about 71,000 clones; 90% to 95% were counted once. Together, the top ten hold roughly 1.2% of the sample. The sample here was peripheral blood, taken in the third trimester of pregnancy. These receptors all stem from a female donor with multiple sclerosis, enrolled in a pregnancy study.

The chain uses TRBV6-6 and TRBJ2-7, with TRBD1 as a possible D gene (6 bases). The CDR3 sequence is 14 residues long. The germline V gene encodes CDR1 MNHNY and CDR2 SVGAGI (reference sequence). The V end lost 0 bases, the J end lost 7 bases, and 13 bases lay between the germline ends. This CDR3 is CASSYSNRAGEQYF. The DNA of the CDR3 is TGTGCCAGCAGTTACTCGAACAGGGCGGGTGAGCAGTACTTC.

This chain uses TRBV15 with TRBJ1-2, with 7 positions matching TRBD1. J lost 4 bases, V lost 2 bases, and 4 bases had no gene match. The germline CDR1 and CDR2 sequences are LNHNV and YYDKDF (reference sequence). The CDR3 covers 14 residues. The CDR3 sequence: CATSRYWDSYGYTF. CDR3 DNA: TGTGCCACCAGCAGATATTGGGACAGCTATGGCTACACCTTC.

The chain couples TRBV5-1 to TRBJ1-1; 9 bases map to TRBD1. This CDR3 spans 16 amino acids. The trim removed 4 bases at V and 4 bases at J, leaving 11 bases unmatched. Germline lookup yields CDR1 SGHRS and CDR2 YFSETQ. The CDR3 here is CASSLSPGQGGTEAFF. The CDR3, as DNA: TGCGCCAGCAGCCTTTCACCGGGACAGGGAGGCACTGAAGCTTTCTTT. Full variable domain (outside the CDR3, taken from reference TRBV5-1 and TRBJ1-1): KAGVTQTPRYLIKTRGQQVTLSCSPISGHRSVSWYQQTPGQGLQFLFEYFSETQRNKGNFPGRFSGRQFSNSRSEMNVSTLELGDSALYLCASSLSPGQGGTEAFFGQGTRLTVV.

V is TRBV6-4 and J is TRBJ1-5; D may be TRBD1 (6 bases). With 4 bases removed from V and 9 bases from J, the gap between germline ends came to 16 bases. CDR3 size: 14 residues. The V gene's germline CDR1 is MRHNA and CDR2 SNTAGT. DNA of the CDR3: TGTGCCAGCAGTGTGGACAGCCTTGGAGGGCCCCAGCATTTT. This translates into CASSVDSLGGPQHF.

This CDR3 reads CASSSYGYEQYF. The CDR3 nucleotides read TGTGCCAGCAGCTCGTACGGCTACGAGCAGTACTTC. This sequence joins TRBV7-2 and TRBJ2-7; D ambiguous. This CDR3 has 12 residues. CDR1 and CDR2 (germline): SGHTA, FQGNSA. Trimming pared 4 bases from V and 3 bases from J, leaving 7 bases between.

The chain employs TRBV11-1 and TRBJ2-7; 12 positions match TRBD2. V gave up 5 bases and J gave up 2 bases; unmatched junction bases: 10. This CDR3 is 17 amino acids long. The germline gives CDR1 SGHAT, CDR2 FQDESV (reference sequence). The CDR3 region has the DNA TGTGCCAGCAGCCCCACCTGGACTAGCGGGGTAACCTACGAGCAGTACTTC. It specifies CASSPTWTSGVTYEQYF.

This clone was recorded only once. This chain links TRBV19 with TRBJ1-5; TRBD1 aligns across 7 bases. The CDR3 has 15 residues. The trim removed 6 bases at V and 2 bases at J, leaving 7 bases unmatched. Germline V gene lookup returns CDR1 LNHDA and CDR2 SQIVND (reference sequence). The CDR3 coding sequence is TGTGCCAGTAGGGGCAGGGGGGATGGCAATCAGCCCCAGCATTTT. Translated: CASRGRGDGNQPQHF.

In regard to this clone: Additional DNA sequences in this sample encode the identical CDR3. The chain links TRBV10-2 to TRBJ2-7; 8 bases fit TRBD1. Germline lookup yields CDR1 WSHSY and CDR2 SAAADI. This CDR3 is built from 15 residues. V dropped 0 bases and J dropped 2; count of bases not matched to a gene: 3. CDR3 in amino acids: CASSESNRGTYEQYF. The CDR3 coding sequence is TGCGCCAGCAGTGAGTCAAACAGGGGGACCTACGAGCAGTACTTC.

The chain joins TRBV6-6 to TRBJ2-7; 9 bases are a match to TRBD1. The CDR3 runs 12 residues. Unmatched junction bases numbered 1, after V lost 8 bases and J lost 2 bases. The germline gives CDR1 MNHNY, CDR2 SVGAGI (reference sequence). The CDR3 sequence is CASRTGAYEQYF. The CDR3 DNA reads TGTGCCAGCCGGACAGGGGCCTACGAGCAGTACTTC.

The genes are TRBV6-5 and TRBJ2-1, with 10 bases lining up with TRBD2. CDR3 length equals 16 residues. The germline V gene encodes CDR1 MNHEY and CDR2 SVGAGI. V shed 2 bases and J 5 bases; nucleotides not matched to a gene: 6. The CDR3 nucleotides read TGTGCCAGCAGTTACGGTAGCGGGAGGATAAACAATGAGCAGTTCTTC. It yields the protein CASSYGSGRINNEQFF.